The T cell receptor beta chain described here comes from a study of tumor-infiltrating lymphocytes in localized non-small cell lung cancer. Study overall: Tumor tissue and non-adjacent uninvolved lung came from each patient.

TCRdb's table, derived via immunoSEQ multiplex PCR, lists solely in-frame clones and lacks some. Of about 24,000 clones in the sample, approximately 64% were seen once. CDR1 and CDR2 from the germline V gene are SGHKS and YYEKEE (reference sequence). This CDR3 region has 13 residues. V was shortened by 0 bases and J by 6 bases, with 9 bases between the two germline ends. The chain joins TRBV5-5 to TRBJ1-2; weak D call: TRBD1 (6 bases). Sequencing was carried out using lung tumor tissue. This receptor was taken from a human donor with non-small cell lung cancer. This CDR3 reads CASSLAPGDGYTF. The CDR3, as DNA: TGTGCCAGCAGCTTGGCCCCAGGGGATGGCTACACCTTC.